These 26 T cell receptor beta chains share one sample of origin, sequenced in a study of blood T cells in healthy people across ages (dated by TCRdb to about 2015). The library relied on 5' RACE. Reads for this sample came from an Illumina HiSeq 2500. A second about 7 to 12 cycle PCR used a sample-barcoded 5' primer and a J-beta primer mix. The public reads were reanalyzed by TCRdb: fastp trimming at Q25, MiXCR alignment, in-frame beta chains only. Duplicate CDR3 protein sequences are folded into a single record with the most common DNA and genes. For this sample the table gives about 780,000 distinct CDR3 sequences, of which 25% to 30% were detected only once. Of the sample, 3% is held by the ten largest clones. The data were also submitted as part of a second study, on T cells of mothers and their children.

The sequencing input was blood. The receptors derive from a boy between 10 and 17 years old in good health.

This rearrangement joins TRBV2 to TRBJ2-1, with D unclear. The CDR3 sequence is 8 residues long. V was cut by 2 bases and J by 14 bases, with 1 base left in between. Germline CDR1 and CDR2: SNHLY and FYNNEI. CDR3 bases: TGTGCCAGCAGTGAAAAGTTCTTC. Its translation: CASSEKFF.

This clonotype occurred a few times. The chain recombines TRBV7-2 with TRBJ1-2, with D hard to call. This CDR3 is 14 amino acids long. The V and J ends lost 5 bases and 6 bases respectively, with 16 bases between them. Per germline, CDR1 SGHTA and CDR2 FQGNSA. The CDR3 DNA is TGTGCCAGCAGCAGCTGGGCAGCTAATCATGGCTACACCTTC. It codes for CASSSWAANHGYTF.

V is TRBV7-9 and J is TRBJ1-1, with D maybe TRBD1 (5 bases). The V and J ends lost 2 bases and 8 bases respectively, with 12 bases between them. CDR3 length: 13 residues. Germline assignment: CDR1 SEHNR and CDR2 FQNEAQ (reference sequence). CDR3 nucleotides: TGTGCCAGCAGCTTATCATCGACAGTCGAAGCTTTCTTT. Translation: CASSLSSTVEAFF.

This clonotype has just a few counts. The chain links TRBV12-3 or TRBV12-4 to TRBJ2-5; perhaps D is TRBD1 or TRBD2 (6 bases each). V lost 7 bases, J lost 6 bases, and 18 bases lay in between. CDR3 length: 14 residues. The CDR3 loop reads CASTLMGGWKTQYF. CDR3 DNA sequence: TGTGCCAGCACCCTTATGGGGGGCTGGAAGACCCAGTACTTC.

This clonotype has just a few counts. The J gene is TRBJ2-5, the V gene TRBV28, with 7 bases identical to TRBD2. The tail of the sequence fits TRBJ2-7 better, so the J call may be wrong. In germline, CDR1 is MDHEN, CDR2 SYDVKM. CDR3 length: 15 residues. CDR3 in DNA: TGTGCCAGCACCCATGGGGGGGTAAGCACCTACGAGCAGTACTTC. This encodes CASTHGGVSTYEQYF.

The chain links TRBV6-6 to TRBJ2-2, with D uncertain. The V end was cut by 2 bases, the J end by 4 bases, with 11 bases between. The CDR3 has 15 amino acids. The germline CDR1 and CDR2 sequences are MNHNY and SVGAGI (reference sequence). The chain's CDR3 is CASSYLVPGTGELFF. The CDR3 DNA reads TGTGCCAGCAGTTACCTGGTCCCTGGCACCGGGGAGCTGTTTTTT.

The chain employs TRBV28 and TRBJ1-1, with D possibly being TRBD1 (6 bases). This CDR3 has 16 residues. V gave up 3 bases and J gave up 1 base, with 15 bases separating them. The germline V gene has CDR1 MDHEN and CDR2 SYDVKM. The CDR3 nucleotides are TGTGCCAGCAGTTTCATAGGGGGGGAAAGGAACACTGAAGCTTTCTTT. Protein sequence: CASSFIGGERNTEAFF.

This clonotype came up a few times. The chain couples TRBV15 to TRBJ2-1, with unresolved D. The CDR3 runs to 12 residues. CDR1 is LNHNV and CDR2 is YYDKDF in the germline V gene (reference sequence). V was pared by 3 bases and J by 5 bases, with 5 bases between. The CDR3, as DNA: TGTGCCACCAGCAGCGAAAACAATGAGCAGTTCTTC. It is translated as CATSSENNEQFF.

This clonotype was counted many times. This chain uses TRBV24-1 with TRBJ2-5; tentatively, D is TRBD1 or TRBD2 (5 bases each). This CDR3 has 14 residues. Germline CDR1 KGHDR, CDR2 SFDVKD. Trimming took 6 bases from V and 3 from J, leaving 13 bases between them. The DNA of the CDR3 is TGTGCCACCAGTCATCCTGGGACCGAAGAGACCCAGTACTTC. Protein product: CATSHPGTEETQYF.

The rearrangement links TRBV12-3 or TRBV12-4 to TRBJ2-2; D possibly matches TRBD1 or TRBD2 (6 bases each). CDR3 length: 14 residues. The V end lost 7 bases, the J end lost 6 bases, and 15 bases lay between the germline ends. CDR3 nucleotide sequence: TGTGCCAGCACCCATTCGGGGGCCCCCGGGGAGCTGTTTTTT. Amino acids: CASTHSGAPGELFF.

This clonotype was detected ten times or more. V is TRBV12-3 or TRBV12-4 and J is TRBJ1-6; 7 bases agree with TRBD1. The CDR3 length is 17 residues. V gave up 5 bases and J gave up 0 bases; unmatched junction bases: 7. The CDR3 DNA is TGTGCCAGCAGTCCTACAGGGGTGAGCTCCTATAATTCACCCCTCCACTTT. This codes for CASSPTGVSSYNSPLHF.

This clonotype turned up a few times. The rearrangement joins TRBV12-3 or TRBV12-4 to TRBJ2-5, with 12 bases identical to TRBD1. The CDR3 has 15 residues. V was clipped by 7 bases and J by 2 bases; unmatched bases: 5. For the CDR3, the DNA is TGTGCCAGCAATACGGGACAGGGGGCTCAAGAGACCCAGTACTTC. It yields the protein CASNTGQGAQETQYF.

The rearrangement links TRBV5-1 to TRBJ1-1; tentative D call: TRBD1 (5 bases). V was clipped by 3 bases and J by 0 bases, with 21 bases between them. Germline V gene data show CDR1 as SGHRS and CDR2 as YFSETQ. The CDR3 has 18 amino acids. CDR3 bases: TGCGCCAGCAGCTGGTTCTACCGGGGCGGCATAATGAACACTGAAGCTTTCTTT. Translated: CASSWFYRGGIMNTEAFF.

CDR3 DNA: TGTGCCTGGAGGAGCTCTGGGGCCAACGTCCTGACTTTC. Amino acid sequence: CAWRSSGANVLTF. The V call is TRBV30, the J call TRBJ2-6; no firm D call. Per the germline V gene, CDR1 is GTSNPN and CDR2 is SVGIG (reference sequence). Trimming stripped 3 bases from V and 0 bases from J, with 3 bases between. The CDR3 is 13 amino acids.

In its sample, this clonotype was seen a few times. This chain connects TRBV30 to TRBJ1-1, with D possibly matching TRBD1 (6 bases). Germline assignment: CDR1 GTSNPN and CDR2 SVGIG (reference sequence). Between the trimmed V and J ends, which lost 3 bases and 8 bases, there was a span of 19 bases. CDR3 length: 14 amino acids. The CDR3 sequence is CAWSVRRGALEAFF. CDR3 DNA sequence: TGTGCCTGGAGCGTACGTCGGGGGGCCCTAGAAGCTTTCTTT.

The chain is built from TRBV9 and TRBJ2-5, with D hard to call. Germline CDR1 and CDR2: SGDLS and YYNGEE. The CDR3 is 13 amino acids. Deletions cut 1 base from V and 4 bases from J, with 8 bases between. The CDR3 DNA reads TGTGCCAGCAGCGTATCCCCAACAGAGACCCAGTACTTC. As protein: CASSVSPTETQYF. The full variable domain, its missing parts supplied by reference TRBV9 and TRBJ2-5, is DSGVTQTPKHLITATGQRVTLRCSPRSGDLSVYWYQQSLDQGLQFLIQYYNGEERAKGNILERFSAQQFPDLHSELNLSSLELGDSALYFCASSVSPTETQYFGPGTRLLVL.

This clonotype turned up a few times. This rearrangement joins TRBV30 to TRBJ2-1; 8 bases align to TRBD2. The CDR3 spans 14 residues. With 5 bases clipped from V and 0 bases from J, the junction kept 3 bases outside the gene matches. CDR1 and CDR2 (germline): GTSNPN, SVGIG (reference sequence). The CDR3 spells CAWLAGGSYNEQFF. As DNA, the CDR3 is TGTGCCTGGTTGGCGGGGGGCTCCTACAATGAGCAGTTCTTC.

The gene calls are TRBV6-2 or TRBV6-3 and TRBJ2-1, with a weak D call TRBD2 (5 bases). Deletions cut 3 bases from V and 5 bases from J, with 8 bases between. This CDR3 region has 13 residues. Germline CDR1 and CDR2: MNHEY and SVGEGT. The CDR3 region is CASSYVANNEQFF. The CDR3 DNA reads as TGTGCCAGCAGTTATGTAGCGAACAATGAGCAGTTCTTC.

The rearrangement uses TRBV2 and TRBJ1-5; 8 bases fit TRBD1. The J segment lost 2 bases and the V segment lost 6 bases, leaving 3 bases of the junction unmatched. Germline CDR1 is SNHLY and CDR2 is FYNNEI. The CDR3 loop spans 14 amino acids. In DNA, the CDR3 is TGTGCCAGCAGGGAACAGGGGGGCAATCAGCCCCAGCATTTT. Translation gives CASREQGGNQPQHF.

This clonotype appeared a few times. The chain recombines TRBV20-1 with TRBJ2-1; 7 bases match TRBD1. The CDR3 is 14 amino acids. After removal of 6 bases from V and 0 bases from J, the junction contained 5 bases not matched to a gene. Germline CDR1 DFQATT, CDR2 SNEGSKA (reference sequence). The CDR3 DNA is TGCAGTGCCAGACAGGGCAGCTCCTACAATGAGCAGTTCTTC. Protein product: CSARQGSSYNEQFF.

The chain employs TRBV29-1 and TRBJ1-4; 9 bases agree with TRBD1. The CDR3 length is 13 residues. Germline V CDR1 and CDR2: SQVTM, ANQGSEA. The J segment lost 4 bases and the V segment lost 6 bases, leaving 3 bases of the junction unmatched. CDR3 amino acids: CSVPGQGNEKLFF. The CDR3, as DNA: TGCAGCGTGCCGGGACAGGGTAATGAAAAACTGTTTTTT.

The rearrangement links TRBV9 to TRBJ2-5; perhaps TRBD1 as D (6 bases). Germline V gene sequence: CDR1 SGDLS, CDR2 YYNGEE. V lost 5 bases, J lost 4 bases, and 15 bases lay in between. The CDR3 runs 14 residues. The CDR3 loop reads CASSAKPRGETQYF. The CDR3, as DNA: TGTGCCAGCAGTGCTAAGCCCAGGGGAGAGACCCAGTACTTC.

This clonotype appeared a few times. The gene calls are TRBV5-1 and TRBJ1-3; weak D call: TRBD1 (5 bases). The CDR3 length is 15 residues. Germline assignment: CDR1 SGHRS and CDR2 YFSETQ. Trimming pared 0 bases from V and 2 bases from J, leaving 9 bases between. As DNA, the CDR3 is TGCGCCAGCAGCTTGGGTGACAGCGCTGGAAACACCATATATTTT. Its protein product is CASSLGDSAGNTIYF.

The DNA of the CDR3 is TGTGCCAGCAGCTCGAGCGGGGGGGCGGACTACAATGAGCAGTTCTTC. It encodes CASSSSGGADYNEQFF. The V call is TRBV7-9, the J call TRBJ2-1; TRBD2 matches 10 bases. CDR1 and CDR2 (germline): SEHNR, FQNEAQ (reference sequence). This CDR3 is 16 amino acids long. V trimming: 4 bases; J trimming: 3 bases; junction bases outside the gene matches: 6. The complete variable domain, with remaining parts taken from reference TRBV7-9 and TRBJ2-1, reads DTGVSQNPRHKITKRGQNVTFRCDPISEHNRLYWYRQTLGQGPEFLTYFQNEAQLEKSRLLSDRFSAERPKGSFSTLEIQRTEQGDSAMYLCASSSSGGADYNEQFFGPGTRLTVL.

The chain recombines TRBV18 with TRBJ2-4, with a weak D call TRBD2 (6 bases). V gave up 3 bases and J gave up 0 bases, with 15 bases separating them. The germline V gene encodes CDR1 KGHSH and CDR2 LQKENI. This CDR3 spans 17 amino acids. This CDR3 reads CASSPVQGGLAKNIQYF. The CDR3 region has the DNA TGTGCCAGCTCACCCGTCCAGGGAGGTCTAGCCAAAAACATTCAGTACTTC.

CDR3 coding DNA: TGCAGTGCTAGTATGGCAGGGGGCGCAGAGACCCAGTACTTC. It codes for CSASMAGGAETQYF. V usage is TRBV20-1 and J usage is TRBJ2-5, with 8 nucleotides matching TRBD1. Germline V gene sequence: CDR1 DFQATT, CDR2 SNEGSKA (reference sequence). V dropped 3 bases and J dropped 4; count of bases not matched to a gene: 7. CDR3 length: 14 amino acids.